This TCR beta chain appears in the sequencing data of a study of T cell repertoires in cytomegalovirus infection. Study in general: The authors relied on CMV epitopes, both recently identified HLA-C-restricted and well-studied HLA-B-restricted.

TCRdb re-called the reads through MiXCR, storing one row per CDR3 protein. This sample has approximately 71,000 distinct CDR3 sequences; roughly 20% occur once, and the top ten carry around 70%. A note on this clonotype: As yet, its antigen is unknown.

The V end was cut by 6 bases, the J end by 4 bases, with 12 bases between. This CDR3 contains 13 residues. The source material was CD8+ T cells from cultured PBMCs, sampled from culture after CMV antigen stimulation. The chain is built from TRBV12-3 or TRBV12-4 and TRBJ1-1; TRBD1 might be the D (5 bases). The TCR originated in a human donor in good health (CMV status not recorded). Some clones in this sample may be carry-over from other donors' samples. The CDR3 nucleotides are TGTGCCAGCAGGACGGGGGGAGTCACTGAAGCTTTCTTT. This sequence encodes CASRTGGVTEAFF.